These T cell receptor beta chains were read from a single sample in a study of Ad26.COV2.S vaccination and SARS-CoV-2 variants. The data were produced by immunoSEQ multiplex PCR, yet TCRdb's version contains in-frame clones alone and is incomplete. This sample has about 440,000 clones; around 90% occur once, and the top ten carry more than 3.5%. The specimen was peripheral blood, collected in a trial of Ad26.COV2.S vaccine versus placebo. Every receptor here comes from a person aged 18-65 years who received the Ad26.COV2.S COVID-19 vaccine or a placebo. The CDR3 runs from the conserved cysteine through the conserved F or W. A D gene is named only where the DNA matches it firmly. Some rows mark clone size as missing; the rest say once, few, many or name a class of expanded clone.

j_call d_call clone_size v_call cdr3_aa cdr3_nt
TRBJ2-7 . . TRBV7-8 CASSLGAGSTYEQYF TGTGCCAGCAGCTTAGGAGCTGGCAGCACCTACGAGCAGTACTTC
TRBJ2-4 . . TRBV6-5 CASREIAKNIQYF TGTGCCAGCAGGGAGATAGCCAAAAACATTCAGTACTTC
TRBJ2-1 TRBD2 . TRBV10-3 CAISAPSGNYNEQFF TGTGCCATCAGTGCTCCTAGCGGGAACTACAATGAGCAGTTCTTC
TRBJ1-1 TRBD1 . TRBV29-1 CSVDTGGRTEAFF TGCAGCGTTGATACAGGGGGGAGAACTGAAGCTTTCTTT
TRBJ1-5 . . TRBV27 CASSLGFNQPQHF TGTGCCAGCAGTTTAGGTTTCAATCAGCCCCAGCATTTT
TRBJ2-3 . . TRBV7-2 CASGRPDGIDTDTQYF TGTGCCAGCGGAAGACCCGACGGTATCGACACAGATACGCAGTATTTT
TRBJ1-2 . once TRBV11-3 CASRVPGPGDYGYTF TGTGCCAGCAGAGTCCCTGGGCCTGGTGACTATGGCTACACCTTC
TRBJ2-7 . . TRBV18 CASSPEPASSREQYF TGTGCCAGCTCACCAGAGCCCGCTAGCAGTCGCGAGCAGTACTTC
TRBJ2-7 . . TRBV28 CASSLVDPGEQYF TGTGCCAGCAGTTTAGTAGATCCGGGCGAGCAGTACTTC
TRBJ1-1 . . TRBV28 CASSLLVGEAFF TGTGCCAGCAGTTTACTCGTGGGTGAAGCTTTCTTT
TRBJ2-1 . . TRBV24-1 CATSDYRGRNEQFF TGTGCCACCAGTGACTACCGGGGAAGAAATGAGCAGTTCTTC
TRBJ2-7 . . TRBV11-2 CASNDRSGPPNLRHF TGTGCCAGCAACGATCGGTCAGGGCCCCCTAACCTACGGCACTTC
TRBJ1-5 . . TRBV10-3 CAAKDSYSNQPQHF TGTGCCGCCAAAGACAGCTATAGCAATCAGCCCCAGCATTTT
TRBJ2-2 TRBD2 . TRBV6-2/TRBV6-3 CASSKPGLAGAGELFF TGTGCCAGCAGCAAACCGGGACTAGCGGGAGCTGGGGAGCTGTTTTTT
TRBJ2-7 TRBD2 . TRBV3-1/TRBV3-2 CASSLFSGRAFHEQYF TGTGCCAGCAGCTTATTTAGCGGGAGGGCCTTCCACGAGCAGTACTTC
TRBJ2-1 . . TRBV10-3 CAISDPAGSYNEQFF TGTGCCATCAGTGATCCCGCGGGATCCTACAATGAGCAGTTCTTC
TRBJ2-3 . . TRBV11-2 CASSWGAEADTQYF TGTGCCAGCAGCTGGGGGGCAGAGGCAGATACGCAGTATTTT
TRBJ2-7 TRBD2 once TRBV4-2 CASSQGEVAGVSSSYEQYF TGTGCCAGCAGCCAAGGAGAGGTAGCGGGAGTTTCAAGCTCCTACGAGCAGTACTTC
TRBJ2-2 TRBD2 . TRBV19 CASSSGRAGTGELFF TGTGCCAGTAGTAGCGGGAGGGCCGGCACCGGGGAGCTGTTTTTT
TRBJ2-5 . . TRBV11-2 CASSLDRGTQYF TGTGCCAGCAGCTTAGATCGGGGGACCCAGTACTTC
TRBJ2-2 TRBD1 . TRBV4-3 CASSQDLPDRATGGELFF TGCGCCAGCAGCCAAGATCTCCCTGACAGGGCTACTGGCGGGGAGCTGTTTTTT
TRBJ2-1 TRBD1 . TRBV7-3 CASSPQGAGLGSYNEQFF TGTGCCAGCAGCCCACAGGGGGCTGGTTTGGGGTCCTACAATGAGCAGTTCTTC
TRBJ2-1 . . TRBV7-2 CASSLGVYRTYNEQFF TGTGCCAGCAGCTTAGGGGTGTATAGGACCTACAATGAGCAGTTCTTC
TRBJ2-1 . . TRBV24-1 CATSDHRTYNEQFF TGTGCCACCAGTGACCACAGGACCTACAATGAGCAGTTCTTC
TRBJ2-7 . . TRBV7-2 CASSPDGTSHREQYF TGTGCCAGCAGCCCAGACGGGACGAGCCATCGGGAGCAGTACTTC
TRBJ2-5 TRBD1 . TRBV28 CASATGEETQYF TGTGCCAGTGCGACAGGGGAAGAGACCCAGTACTTC
TRBJ2-2 TRBD1 few TRBV7-2 CASSNRDRGAGELFF TGTGCCAGCAGCAACCGGGACAGGGGGGCCGGGGAGCTGTTTTTT
TRBJ2-6 . . TRBV25-1 CASSESGVLQSGANVLTF TGTGCCAGCAGTGAATCGGGGGTTCTCCAGTCTGGGGCCAACGTCCTGACTTTC
TRBJ1-4 . . TRBV6-6 CASSYVDKSEKLFF TGTGCCAGCAGTTATGTGGACAAGAGTGAAAAACTGTTTTTT
TRBJ1-5 . few TRBV5-6 CASSLRPNQPQHF TGTGCCAGCAGCTTGAGACCCAATCAGCCCCAGCATTTT
TRBJ2-1 . . TRBV19 CASSIPLQRKDNEQFF TGTGCCAGTAGTATACCTCTCCAGCGGAAGGACAATGAGCAGTTCTTC
TRBJ2-7 . . TRBV27 CASSPSPNEQYF TGTGCCAGCAGCCCCAGTCCCAACGAGCAGTACTTC
TRBJ2-1 TRBD1 . TRBV5-1 CASRGTGGFGSYNEQFF TGCGCCAGCAGGGGGACAGGGGGCTTCGGCTCCTACAATGAGCAGTTCTTC
TRBJ2-7 TRBD2 . TRBV14 CASSRGGRHEQYF TGTGCCAGCAGCCGGGGGGGGAGGCACGAGCAGTACTTC
TRBJ2-4 . once TRBV7-2 CASSLAGPKGKNIQYF TGTGCCAGCAGCTTAGCTGGACCAAAGGGGAAAAACATTCAGTACTTC
TRBJ2-7 TRBD2 . TRBV28 CASSPASGSLWEQYF TGTGCCAGCAGTCCCGCGAGCGGGAGCTTGTGGGAGCAGTACTTC
TRBJ1-6 TRBD1 . TRBV19 CASSIAFDRENSPLHF TGTGCCAGTAGTATAGCCTTCGACAGGGAGAATTCACCCCTCCACTTT
TRBJ2-3 . few TRBV2 CASIDDQGGTQYF TGTGCCAGCATCGATGACCAGGGAGGTACGCAGTATTTT
TRBJ1-1 . . TRBV10-3 CAISESTGSEAFF TGTGCCATCAGTGAGTCAACAGGCTCTGAAGCTTTCTTT
TRBJ2-7 . few TRBV7-2 CASSLAPTGVSYEQYF TGTGCCAGCAGCTTAGCCCCAACGGGAGTGTCCTACGAGCAGTACTTC
TRBJ2-7 . . TRBV28 CASTTPGHEQYF TGTGCCAGCACCACCCCCGGCCACGAGCAGTACTTC
TRBJ2-6 TRBD1 few TRBV4-3 CASSPGQGLTGANVLTF TGCGCCAGCAGTCCCGGACAGGGTTTAACTGGGGCCAACGTCCTGACTTTC
TRBJ2-1 . . TRBV18 CASSPGLASYNEQFF TGTGCCAGCTCACCGGGGCTGGCTTCCTACAATGAGCAGTTCTTC
TRBJ2-7 . . TRBV27 CASSLTSRGTANYEQYF TGTGCCAGCAGTTTAACCTCCCGAGGGACGGCCAACTACGAGCAGTACTTC
TRBJ2-6 . . TRBV7-3 CASSLSLGANVLTF TGTGCCAGCAGCCTGTCCCTCGGGGCCAACGTCCTGACTTTC
TRBJ1-5 . . TRBV7-2 CASSLHSSQPQHF TGTGCCAGCAGCTTGCACAGTAGTCAGCCCCAGCATTTT
TRBJ2-7 . . TRBV19 CASSISVDTGEQYF TGTGCCAGTAGTATAAGTGTTGACACGGGGGAGCAGTACTTC
TRBJ1-5 . . TRBV6-2/TRBV6-3 CASSYSIGVKYNQPQHF TGTGCCAGCAGTTACTCGATTGGGGTGAAGTACAATCAGCCCCAGCATTTT
TRBJ1-2 . . TRBV6-5 CASSYSRGANYGYTF TGTGCCAGCAGTTATTCGCGGGGGGCTAACTATGGCTACACCTTC
TRBJ1-3 TRBD1 once TRBV28 CASSLKTGGAGNTIYF TGTGCCAGCAGTTTAAAAACAGGGGGTGCTGGAAACACCATATATTTT
TRBJ2-7 TRBD1 once TRBV10-3 CAISPGTVSEQYF TGTGCCATCAGCCCCGGGACAGTAAGTGAGCAGTACTTC